Listed below are T cell receptor beta chains from one sample, sequenced in a study of cytotoxic CD8 clonotypes in ibrutinib-treated CLL. Repertoires were generated with immunoSEQ multiplex PCR, while TCRdb's copy carries only in-frame clones and drops some. The sample consists of roughly 13,000 clones, 52% of them appearing once. Sequencing was performed on PBMCs, taken at a 24-month disease-progression time point, from a patient treated with ibrutinib. Receptor source: a human donor with chronic lymphocytic leukemia. Both conserved end residues are part of each CDR3. Fields, in order: clone size, J gene, D gene, V gene, CDR3 length, CDR3 DNA, CDR3 protein. A D gene is named only where the DNA matches it firmly. Clone size appears in some rows only: once, few, many, or a class for an expanded clone.

NA | TRBJ1-2 | TRBD1 | TRBV19 | 13 | TGTGCCAGTAGTTCCGGGACAGGGGGTGGCTACACCTTC | CASSSGTGGGYTF
NA | TRBJ2-2 | NA | TRBV2 | 14 | TGTGCCAGCAGCACCCAGGGGAGCACCGGGGAGCTGTTTTTT | CASSTQGSTGELFF
few | TRBJ2-3 | NA | TRBV7-6 | 16 | TGTGCCAGCAGCTTCAGCGGACTGGCCGTCGCAGATACGCAGTATTTT | CASSFSGLAVADTQYF
NA | TRBJ2-1 | NA | TRBV18 | 13 | TGTGCCAGCTCACCACCCAGTGTTGGTGAGCAGTTCTTC | CASSPPSVGEQFF
NA | TRBJ1-1 | NA | TRBV29-1 | 13 | TGCAGCGCCTCAGGACCCGCAGGCACTGAAGCTTTCTTT | CSASGPAGTEAFF
NA | TRBJ1-2 | NA | TRBV7-9 | 14 | TGTGCCAGCAGCTCGATAGCCCCTAACTATGGCTACACCTTC | CASSSIAPNYGYTF
NA | TRBJ2-3 | NA | TRBV27 | 13 | TGTGCCAGCAGGGGGGGCAGAACAGATACGCAGTATTTT | CASRGGRTDTQYF
NA | TRBJ1-4 | TRBD1 | TRBV30 | 17 | TGTGCCTGGAGTGGACAGGGGGGCGGCGCAACTAATGAAAAACTGTTTTTT | CAWSGQGGGATNEKLFF
NA | TRBJ1-1 | NA | TRBV25-1 | 12 | TGTGCCAGCAGTGAACAGTTCTCTGAAGCTTTCTTT | CASSEQFSEAFF
NA | TRBJ1-6 | NA | TRBV27 | 13 | TGTGCCAGCAGTTTATGGCGGAATTCACCCCTCCACTTT | CASSLWRNSPLHF
once | TRBJ2-5 | TRBD2 | TRBV7-6 | 19 | TGTGCCAGCAGCTTAGAAGTCTCAGCGGGGGCCAACGTAGGAGAGACCCAGTACTTC | CASSLEVSAGANVGETQYF
NA | TRBJ1-1 | NA | TRBV18 | 14 | TGTGCCAGCTCACTTTTTGTCCCCAACACTGAAGCTTTCTTT | CASSLFVPNTEAFF
NA | TRBJ2-2 | NA | TRBV11-2 | 15 | TGTGCCAGCAGCTTCAGGGGCCCTGATACCGGGGAGCTGTTTTTT | CASSFRGPDTGELFF
NA | TRBJ1-2 | NA | TRBV14 | 13 | TGTGCCAGCAGCCAAGTACTTCTCTATGGCTACACCTTC | CASSQVLLYGYTF
few | TRBJ2-2 | NA | TRBV29-1 | 12 | TGCAGCGTCCCGGAGAACACCGGGGAGCTGTTTTTT | CSVPENTGELFF
medium-sized | TRBJ1-5 | NA | TRBV5-4 | 14 | TGTGCCAGCAGCTTAGGGACTGCTAATCAGCCCCAGCATTTT | CASSLGTANQPQHF
few | TRBJ1-6 | NA | TRBV5-5 | 17 | TGTGCCAGCAGCGCCGACAGGACGAGCGCCTATAATTCACCCCTCCACTTT | CASSADRTSAYNSPLHF
medium-sized | TRBJ1-2 | NA | TRBV18 | 14 | TGTGCCAGCTCACCACCGCCAGGAACCTATGGCTACACCTTC | CASSPPPGTYGYTF
NA | TRBJ2-5 | NA | TRBV9 | 14 | TGTGCCAGCAGCCGTACCCAGGGGCAAGAGACCCAGTACTTC | CASSRTQGQETQYF
once | TRBJ2-3 | TRBD2 | TRBV11-2 | 16 | TGTGCCAGCAGCTTGGGTCGACTAGCGGGCACAGATACGCAGTATTTT | CASSLGRLAGTDTQYF
NA | TRBJ2-7 | NA | TRBV5-4 | 12 | TGTGCCAGCAGATGGGATAACTACGAGCAGTACTTC | CASRWDNYEQYF
NA | TRBJ1-6 | NA | TRBV15 | 16 | TGTGCCACCAGCAGAAGGACAGCTAGGGATAATTCACCCCTCCACTTT | CATSRRTARDNSPLHF
NA | TRBJ1-3 | TRBD1 | TRBV4-2 | 16 | TGTGCCAGCAGCCCTAGCCAGGGGGAATCTGGAAACACCATATATTTT | CASSPSQGESGNTIYF
NA | TRBJ2-2 | TRBD2 | TRBV10-1 | 14 | TGCGCCAGCATGAGCGGGGGCCACACCGGGGAGCTGTTTTTT | CASMSGGHTGELFF
once | TRBJ2-7 | NA | TRBV10-1 | 13 | TGCGCCACCCAAAGGGCAGGAGCCTACGAGCAGTACTTC | CATQRAGAYEQYF
NA | TRBJ2-7 | NA | TRBV5-1 | 15 | TGCGCCAGCAGCTCGGGCGGGACGGGGGCTTGGGAGCAGTACTTC | CASSSGGTGAWEQYF
NA | TRBJ1-2 | NA | TRBV14 | 13 | TGTGCCAGCAGCCAAGTGGGCGGGTTTGGCTACACCTTC | CASSQVGGFGYTF
NA | TRBJ1-1 | NA | TRBV10-1 | 13 | TGCGCCAGCAGTGACAAGGAATACCGTGAAGCTTTCTTT | CASSDKEYREAFF
NA | TRBJ2-7 | NA | TRBV7-9 | 10 | TGTGCCGCCCAGGGCTACGAGCAGTACTTC | CAAQGYEQYF
NA | TRBJ2-5 | NA | TRBV11-2 | 15 | TGTGCCAGCAGCTTAGTAGGCGGAGGCCTGGAGACCCAGTACTTC | CASSLVGGGLETQYF
NA | TRBJ1-2 | NA | TRBV5-1 | 16 | TGCGCCAGCAGCTTGGCTCAGGGGATCCTTCCTAGCGGCTACACCTTC | CASSLAQGILPSGYTF
NA | TRBJ2-7 | NA | TRBV5-1 | 14 | TGCGCCAGCAGCTTAGGGGTCAACTCCTACGAGCAGTACTTC | CASSLGVNSYEQYF
NA | TRBJ1-2 | NA | TRBV5-6 | 15 | TGTGCCAGCAGCGGTGGGACACTCAACCTCTATGGCTACACCTTC | CASSGGTLNLYGYTF
NA | TRBJ2-7 | NA | TRBV25-1 | 12 | TGTGCCAGCAGTGATGGAGCCTACGAGCAGTACTTC | CASSDGAYEQYF
NA | TRBJ2-5 | NA | TRBV5-4 | 13 | TGTGCCAGCAGCTTGGGGGGGGAGGAGACCCAGTACTTC | CASSLGGEETQYF
NA | TRBJ2-7 | NA | TRBV6-6 | 13 | TGTGCCAGCAGTTACTCGGGAACCTACGAGCAGTACTTC | CASSYSGTYEQYF
NA | TRBJ1-2 | NA | TRBV2 | 13 | TGTGCCAGCAGTGGTGGAGGGCCCTATGGCTACACCTTC | CASSGGGPYGYTF
NA | TRBJ2-7 | TRBD1 | TRBV5-1 | 15 | TGCGCCAGCAGCCCACAACAGGGGGCTCTCTACGAGCAGTACTTC | CASSPQQGALYEQYF
large | TRBJ1-5 | NA | TRBV7-9 | 15 | TGTGCCAGCAGCTTAGACAGGGCTAGCAATCAGCCCCAGCATTTT | CASSLDRASNQPQHF
few | TRBJ2-7 | NA | TRBV7-9 | 13 | TGTGCCAGCAGCCCGACCGGGGGTTTAGAGCAGTACTTC | CASSPTGGLEQYF
NA | TRBJ2-3 | TRBD2 | TRBV7-9 | 16 | TGTGCCAGCAGCACCGGGACTACCTCTAGCACAGATACGCAGTATTTT | CASSTGTTSSTDTQYF
NA | TRBJ2-2 | NA | TRBV9 | 16 | TGTGCCAGCCGCGTCTCTGTCGGACAGAACACCGGGGAGCTGTTTTTT | CASRVSVGQNTGELFF
few | TRBJ2-7 | NA | TRBV6-1 | 12 | TGTGCCAGCAGGCGGGACCTCCTCGAGCAGTACTTC | CASRRDLLEQYF
NA | TRBJ2-2 | NA | TRBV5-1 | 15 | TGCGCCAGCAGCTTGGACAGCTCGAACACCGGGGAGCTGTTTTTT | CASSLDSSNTGELFF
NA | TRBJ1-4 | NA | TRBV10-2 | 15 | TGCGCCAGCAGTGAGTCGGAGGGGTTTGCTGGAAAACTGTTTTTT | CASSESEGFAGKLFF
NA | TRBJ2-3 | NA | TRBV20-1 | 11 | TGCAGTGCTGGGGATAGAGATACGCAGTATTTT | CSAGDRDTQYF
NA | TRBJ1-3 | NA | TRBV29-1 | 14 | TGCAGCGTTGTGGGGGGCCTGTCTGGAAACACCATATATTTT | CSVVGGLSGNTIYF
large | TRBJ1-2 | NA | TRBV5-4 | 12 | TGTGCCAGCAGAGCAGGGGACTATGGCTACACCTTC | CASRAGDYGYTF
NA | TRBJ1-1 | NA | TRBV10-1 | 15 | TGCGCCAGCAGTGAATCAGGGACACCGAACACTGAAGCTTTCTTT | CASSESGTPNTEAFF
few | TRBJ1-2 | TRBD1 | TRBV6-5 | 13 | TGTGCCAGCAGTTACGACAGGGGACGGGGCTACACCTTC | CASSYDRGRGYTF
few | TRBJ1-5 | NA | TRBV4-1 | 15 | TGCGCCAGCAGCCAAGATCAAGGGAACAATCAGCCCCAGCATTTT | CASSQDQGNNQPQHF
NA | TRBJ2-2 | NA | TRBV29-1 | 13 | TGCAGCGTTGAGGGCCTGAACACCGGGGAGCTGTTTTTT | CSVEGLNTGELFF
NA | TRBJ1-1 | NA | TRBV4-1 | 14 | TGCGCCAGCAGCCATGAGGGACGTAGGAAAGGAGCTTTCTTT | CASSHEGRRKGAFF
NA | TRBJ2-7 | NA | TRBV27 | 12 | TGTGCCAGCAGTCCCTCCCGGGACGAGCAGTACTTC | CASSPSRDEQYF